The 17 T cell receptor beta chains reported below all come from one sample, sequenced in a study of T cells in pancreatic ductal adenocarcinoma. The assay was immunoSEQ multiplex PCR, and TCRdb's table has in-frame clones only and misses some. The data hold several thousand clones, with about 61% observed a single time. Surgery without prior neoadjuvant therapy was the treatment of the selected pancreatic ductal adenocarcinoma patients. Sequencing was carried out using pancreatic tumor tissue. These receptors all come from a human donor with pancreatic ductal adenocarcinoma.

This clone was counted only a few times. CDR3 residues: CASRSGTGGNEQFF. CDR3 coding DNA: TGTGCCAGCAGATCCGGGACAGGGGGCAATGAGCAGTTCTTC. The chain has TRBV6-6 and TRBJ2-1; 11 nucleotides agree with TRBD1. V lost 6 bases, J lost 6 bases, and 4 bases stayed unmatched. The CDR3 sequence is 14 residues long. In germline, CDR1 is MNHNY, CDR2 SVGAGI (reference sequence).

This chain links TRBV6-6 with TRBJ1-4, with D unresolved. Germline V gene lookup returns CDR1 MNHNY and CDR2 SVGAGI (reference sequence). This CDR3 spans 14 amino acids. V lost 8 bases, J lost 8 bases, and 18 bases lay in between. CDR3 amino acids: CASQTGPPREKLFF. CDR3 sequence (DNA): TGTGCCAGCCAAACGGGCCCACCAAGGGAAAAACTGTTTTTT.

The chain recombines TRBV9 with TRBJ2-4; maybe TRBD2 (6 bases). V lost 0 bases and J lost 6, with 13 bases in between. Per the germline V gene, CDR1 is SGDLS and CDR2 is YYNGEE. The CDR3 extends over 15 amino acids. In DNA, the CDR3 is TGTGCCAGCAGCGTAGCCGGGGGTATGGGAAACATTCAGTACTTC. It codes for CASSVAGGMGNIQYF.

The genes are TRBV6-5 and TRBJ2-3, with D possibly being TRBD1 (6 bases). CDR1 is MNHEY and CDR2 is SVGAGI in the germline V gene. V was trimmed by 6 bases and J by 0 bases, leaving 10 bases between them. The CDR3 totals 14 residues. Written as DNA, the CDR3 is TGTGCCAGCAGCATAGGGACAAGCACAGATACGCAGTATTTT. Amino acids: CASSIGTSTDTQYF.

V and J are TRBV6-1 and TRBJ1-4; 9 positions agree with TRBD1. The trim removed 4 bases at V and 8 bases at J, leaving 5 bases unmatched. CDR1 and CDR2 (germline): MNHNS, SASEGT. This CDR3 is built from 14 residues. The CDR3 bases are TGTGCCAGCAGTGTACAGGGGGCGGGGGAAAAACTGTTTTTT. Amino acid sequence: CASSVQGAGEKLFF.

The J gene is TRBJ1-2, the V gene TRBV20-1; unclear D gene. The CDR3 sequence is 10 residues long. Germline values: CDR1 DFQATT, CDR2 SNEGSKA (reference sequence). V gave up 3 bases and J gave up 8 bases, with 7 bases separating them. CDR3 in amino acids: CSAREEGYTF. The DNA for the CDR3 is TGCAGTGCTAGGGAGGAGGGCTACACCTTC.

This clone was recorded a few times. V usage is TRBV25-1 and J usage is TRBJ1-2; a weak D match, TRBD1 (6 bases). Germline V gene sequence: CDR1 MGHDK, CDR2 SYGVNS. Trimming shortened V by 1 base and J by 7 bases, and 10 bases separated the two germline ends. The CDR3 contains 13 residues. The CDR3 here is CASSELGAFGYTF. The CDR3 bases are TGTGCCAGCAGTGAATTGGGGGCTTTTGGCTACACCTTC.

The chain is built from TRBV27 and TRBJ1-5; D gene ambiguous. The germline V gene has CDR1 MNHEY and CDR2 SMNVEV (reference sequence). The CDR3 consists of 17 residues. Trimming left V 4 bases short and J 1 base short, with 17 bases between. The chain's CDR3 is CASSSRALSSSNQPQHF. DNA of the CDR3: TGTGCCAGCAGTTCCCGCGCCCTATCGAGCAGCAATCAGCCCCAGCATTTT.

This clone has a single count. The chain employs TRBV6-4 and TRBJ2-7; 13 bases fit TRBD2. The CDR3 is 15 amino acids. V lost 5 bases, J lost 3 bases, and 4 bases stayed unmatched. Per germline, CDR1 MRHNA and CDR2 SNTAGT. The CDR3 reads CASSTGTSGIYEQYF. The DNA for the CDR3 is TGTGCCAGCAGTACCGGGACTAGCGGGATCTACGAGCAGTACTTC.

The rearrangement uses TRBV11-2 and TRBJ1-6, with D possibly being TRBD1 (6 bases). The germline V gene has CDR1 SGHAT and CDR2 FQNNGV. CDR3 length: 14 amino acids. V gave up 8 bases and J gave up 7 bases, with 15 bases separating them. CDR3 region: CASGQGPWNSPLHF. Written as DNA, the CDR3 is TGTGCCAGCGGCCAGGGGCCGTGGAATTCACCCCTCCACTTT.

DNA for the CDR3: TGTGCCAGCAGCTTAAGTGCGGGGAACTCCTACAATGAGCAGTTCTTC. It yields the protein CASSLSAGNSYNEQFF. The V and J genes are TRBV4-2 and TRBJ2-1, with a weak D call TRBD2 (6 bases). V gave up 5 bases and J gave up 0 bases, with 14 bases separating them. The CDR3 has 16 residues. Looked up from germline, CDR1 is LGHNA and CDR2 is YNFKEQ.

This chain connects TRBV4-1 to TRBJ1-2; TRBD1 is a possible D gene (5 bases). The CDR3 is 15 amino acids. Germline V gene lookup returns CDR1 MGHRA and CDR2 YSYEKL. Trimming removed 0 bases from V and 3 bases from J, with 11 bases in between. The CDR3 region is CASSQDGTGDYGYTF. Here the CDR3 DNA reads TGCGCCAGCAGCCAAGATGGGACGGGGGACTATGGCTACACCTTC.

This clone was seen just once. The CDR3 DNA follows: TGTGCCAGCAGCCTAAATGGGGCAGTTCTCGAAAAACTGTTTTTT. It specifies CASSLNGAVLEKLFF. The chain recombines TRBV27 with TRBJ1-4; possibly TRBD1 for D (5 bases). This CDR3 comprises 15 residues. V was cut by 6 bases and J by 8 bases, with 19 bases left in between. The germline V gene encodes CDR1 MNHEY and CDR2 SMNVEV (reference sequence).

The genes are TRBV9 and TRBJ2-3; tentatively, D is TRBD1 or TRBD2 (5 bases each). Germline lookup yields CDR1 SGDLS and CDR2 YYNGEE. The CDR3 spans 17 residues. The V end lost 4 bases, the J end lost 1 base, and 19 bases lay between the germline ends. CDR3 region: CASSSGTAPQGTDTQYF. The CDR3 DNA follows: TGTGCCAGCAGCTCAGGGACGGCCCCCCAAGGCACAGATACGCAGTATTTT.

The chain combines TRBV9 with TRBJ2-5; a possible D gene is TRBD2 (6 bases). CDR1 is SGDLS, CDR2 YYNGEE, per germline. V was cut by 2 bases and J by 5 bases, with 13 bases left in between. The CDR3 consists of 14 residues. The CDR3 protein is CASSVSWTTETQYF. For the CDR3, the DNA is TGTGCCAGCAGCGTTTCCTGGACTACGGAGACCCAGTACTTC.

V is TRBV20-1 and J is TRBJ2-7; 8 nucleotides match TRBD1. Germline assignment: CDR1 DFQATT and CDR2 SNEGSKA (reference sequence). The CDR3 runs 11 residues. V was pared by 5 bases and J by 10 bases, with 7 bases of the junction left unmatched. CDR3 amino acids: CSAPRTGQQYF. In DNA, the CDR3 is TGCAGTGCTCCCCGGACAGGGCAACAGTACTTC.

This sequence joins TRBV2 and TRBJ1-3; D is undetermined. CDR1 is SNHLY, CDR2 FYNNEI, per germline. Between the trimmed V and J ends, which lost 4 bases and 0 bases, there was a span of 10 bases. This CDR3 spans 15 amino acids. The CDR3 DNA reads as TGTGCCAGCAGTGTGGGTCAGTACTCTGGAAACACCATATATTTT. This encodes CASSVGQYSGNTIYF.